Shown below are 29 T cell receptor beta chains from a single sample sequenced in a study of CXCR3-negative and CXCR3-positive naive CD8 T cells. Study-level points and caveats: Relative to CXCR3-negative naive cells, CXCR3-positive naive cells had more hydrophobic TRB CDR3s.

No antigen is known for these receptors. The libraries of TRB cDNA were constructed through 5' RACE using UMI labels. TCRdb reprocessed the 5' RACE reads and stores each CDR3 protein as one record, lacking DNA. The sample includes 140,000 to 150,000 distinct CDR3 sequences. The specimen sequenced was naive CXCR3+ CD8+ T cells from blood. The subset: CD45RO-CCR7+CD27+CD95- naive CD8+ T cells expressing CXCR3 (TNR3+). These receptors came from a human donor in good health. Some clones in this sample may be carry-over from other donors' samples.

The gene calls are TRBV7-6 and TRBJ2-2; the TRBD1 assignment by TCRdb is unverifiable without DNA. The CDR3 spans 16 residues. Germline V gene sequence: CDR1 SGHVS, CDR2 FNYEAQ. The CDR3 region is CASSQPGTDNTGELFF.

V is TRBV11-3 and J is TRBJ2-1; TCRdb gives TRBD2 as the D gene, but with no DNA this cannot be confirmed. This CDR3 is 16 amino acids long. CDR1 is SGHNT, CDR2 YENEEA, per germline. CDR3 loop: CASSLRGLAGADEQFF.

V is TRBV7-9 and J is TRBJ1-5; TCRdb gives TRBD1 as the D gene, but with no DNA this cannot be confirmed. Germline lookup yields CDR1 SEHNR and CDR2 FQNEAQ (reference sequence). The CDR3 extends over 15 amino acids. CDR3 sequence reads: CASSHGAGSNQPQHF.

The chain has TRBV4-1 and TRBJ1-2; with no DNA, the TCRdb D assignment of TRBD1 cannot be verified. Germline CDR1 is MGHRA and CDR2 is YSYEKL. The CDR3 runs 15 residues. CDR3 amino acids: CASSQESPGADGYTF.

V is TRBV7-2 and J is TRBJ2-3; TCRdb returns TRBD2, unconfirmable since there is no DNA. The CDR3 spans 17 residues. Per germline, CDR1 SGHTA and CDR2 FQGNSA. Here the CDR3 reads CASSLTWSSGRTDTQYF.

J is TRBJ1-1 and V is TRBV15. The germline V gene has CDR1 LNHNV and CDR2 YYDKDF (reference sequence). The CDR3 length is 17 residues. CDR3 amino acids: CATSRALEDPEGAEAFF.

V is TRBV7-8 and J is TRBJ1-1; the D call from TCRdb, TRBD1, cannot be confirmed without DNA. Germline CDR1 reads SGHVS; CDR2 reads FQNEAQ. The CDR3 has 15 amino acids. CDR3 loop: CASSIYRDPVPEAFF.

The chain couples TRBV7-2 to TRBJ2-1; the D gene TCRdb calls, TRBD2, cannot be checked with no DNA. Per germline, CDR1 SGHTA and CDR2 FQGNSA. This CDR3 region has 16 residues. The CDR3: CASSLVPAESYNEQFF.

The chain joins TRBV4-1 to TRBJ1-4. The CDR3 consists of 13 residues. CDR1 is MGHRA, CDR2 YSYEKL, per germline. The CDR3 loop reads CASSQADNEKLFF.

CDR3 in amino acids: CASMGYGGIETQYF. The chain couples TRBV28 to TRBJ2-5. The length of the CDR3 is 14 residues. Germline values: CDR1 MDHEN, CDR2 SYDVKM.

The genes are TRBV29-1 and TRBJ2-2; the D call from TCRdb, TRBD1, cannot be confirmed without DNA. The germline gives CDR1 SQVTM, CDR2 ANQGSEA. The CDR3 has 14 residues. The CDR3 sequence is CSVAEGLGTGELFF.

This sequence joins TRBV2 and TRBJ2-7; TCRdb proposes TRBD2, but this gene call is untestable without DNA. The length of the CDR3 is 14 residues. CDR1 SNHLY and CDR2 FYNNEI come from the germline V gene. This CDR3 reads CASRPGLAGGEQYF.

V gene TRBV12-3 or TRBV12-4 combines with J gene TRBJ2-3; with no DNA, the TCRdb D assignment of TRBD1 cannot be verified. The CDR3 extends over 15 amino acids. The CDR3 spells CASSPGQGITDTQYF.

This chain links TRBV28 with TRBJ2-3; TCRdb names TRBD1, which stays unverified in the absence of DNA. The CDR3 is made up of 15 amino acids. Germline values: CDR1 MDHEN, CDR2 SYDVKM. This chain's CDR3 is CARSYGTGPADTQYF.

V usage is TRBV13 and J usage is TRBJ2-2; TCRdb returns TRBD1, unconfirmable since there is no DNA. This CDR3 has 16 amino acids. Germline lookup yields CDR1 PRHDT and CDR2 FYEKMQ (reference sequence). The CDR3 here is CASSPTGVMFTGELFF.

The chain links TRBV29-1 to TRBJ2-2; TCRdb calls TRBD1, which cannot be checked without DNA. The germline V gene encodes CDR1 SQVTM and CDR2 ANQGSEA. CDR3 length: 16 residues. The CDR3 protein is CSVEGGQGSNTGELFF.

This chain joins TRBV12-2 and TRBJ2-1; the TRBD1 assignment by TCRdb is unverifiable without DNA. TRBV12-2 constitutes a pseudogene. This CDR3 contains 21 residues. The chain's CDR3 is CASRLARSGFSPRETYNEQFF.

The chain has TRBV7-9 and TRBJ2-1; TCRdb names TRBD2, which stays unverified in the absence of DNA. The CDR3 runs to 16 residues. In germline, CDR1 is SEHNR, CDR2 FQNEAQ (reference sequence). The CDR3 region is CASRSGTSGRAIEQFF.

The chain links TRBV7-9 to TRBJ2-7. Germline V lookup: CDR1 SEHNR, CDR2 FQNEAQ (reference sequence). The CDR3 runs 12 residues. This CDR3 is CASTNISYEQYF.

V usage is TRBV6-5 and J usage is TRBJ2-7; the TCRdb D gene call, TRBD2, has no DNA to confirm it. Per the germline V gene, CDR1 is MNHEY and CDR2 is SVGAGI. CDR3 length equals 15 residues. CDR3 in amino acids: CASSTLAGGPYEQYF.

CDR3 sequence reads: CASSPLAVSTDTQYF. J is TRBJ2-3 and V is TRBV28. The CDR3 spans 15 residues. Germline V gene lookup returns CDR1 MDHEN and CDR2 SYDVKM.

J is TRBJ2-1 and V is TRBV12-3 or TRBV12-4; the TCRdb call, TRBD2, lacks DNA for checking. The CDR3 runs to 17 residues. The CDR3 reads CASSLGSTRVKYNEQFF.

This sequence joins TRBV7-9 and TRBJ1-1. CDR1 is SEHNR and CDR2 is FQNEAQ in the germline V gene (reference sequence). The CDR3 runs 11 residues. The CDR3 sequence: CASRGNTEAFF.

CDR3 sequence: CSAHSGTYNEQFF. The chain carries TRBV20-1 and TRBJ2-1; TCRdb returns TRBD2, unconfirmable since there is no DNA. This CDR3 is built from 13 residues. CDR1 and CDR2 (germline): DFQATT, SNEGSKA (reference sequence).

The chain employs TRBV28 and TRBJ2-1; TCRdb designates TRBD2, a call that cannot be tested without DNA. CDR1 and CDR2 from the germline V gene are MDHEN and SYDVKM. This CDR3 contains 15 residues. Here the CDR3 reads CASSFSGGSYNEQFF.

The chain joins TRBV19 to TRBJ2-2; TCRdb proposes TRBD1, but this gene call is untestable without DNA. Germline V gene data show CDR1 as LNHDA and CDR2 as SQIVND (reference sequence). The CDR3 sequence is 17 residues long. CDR3: CASSIGYPGTGPGELFF. Supplemented by reference TRBV19 and TRBJ2-2, the full variable domain reads DGGITQSPKYLFRKEGQNVTLSCEQNLNHDAMYWYRQDPGQGLRLIYYSQIVNDFQKGDIAEGYSVSREKKESFPLTVTSAQKNPTAFYLCASSIGYPGTGPGELFFGEGSRLTVL.

This sequence joins TRBV7-2 and TRBJ2-4; lacking DNA, the TRBD1 call made by TCRdb goes unchecked. Germline V gives CDR1 SGHTA, CDR2 FQGNSA. The CDR3 is made up of 17 amino acids. CDR3 in amino acids: CASSLRQGALTKNIQYF.

The chain joins TRBV9 to TRBJ2-7. This CDR3 is built from 14 residues. The germline V gene has CDR1 SGDLS and CDR2 YYNGEE. This CDR3 reads CASSENPVAYEQYF.

This rearrangement joins TRBV12-3 or TRBV12-4 to TRBJ2-2. This CDR3 contains 13 residues. The CDR3 is CASLYKNTGELFF.